A single T cell receptor beta chain is shown here with its context. There is no known antigen for this receptor. Base qualities are not recorded, but no much larger clone differs from it by a single base. This record belongs to a study of cytomegalovirus exposure and HLA in healthy donors (dated by TCRdb to 2017 to 2019). For context, the study as a whole: An earlier analysis of approximately 600 of the donors reported roughly 270 Gb of sequence data and 117 million unique TCR beta sequences from about 180 million T cells. An early release that covered 640 HLA-typed donors contained about 290 gigabases of sequencing data and 70 million to 100 million unique TCR sequences. Of the roughly 390 genotyped donors, about 84% fell in the genetic ancestry cluster associated with self-reported Caucasian donors. The aim of the study was to test whether cataloging public T cell receptors could identify signatures of past pathogen exposure. The T cell repertoires of around 730 subjects were profiled by immunosequencing and related to cytomegalovirus serostatus. In addition to the first cohort of 650 to 800 subjects, a separate validation cohort of some 120 different subjects was used. The study combined high-throughput TCR immunosequencing, statistical association of individual TCRs with disease status, and machine learning to predict cytomegalovirus infection status. In a later analysis, previously published TCR beta repertoires from some 640 donors were re-analyzed and high-resolution HLA genotyping was added so that TCR occurrence patterns could be studied. Rather than drawing on any new phenotypic data, the later analysis identified candidate immune exposures from TCR beta sequences and the way those sequences occurred across donors. An earlier analysis of around 580 of the donors used high-throughput TCR beta sequencing to judge whether each TCR beta V gene segment behaved as functional or pseudogenic. Donor age, sex, ethnicity and CMV serostatus were collected together with the repertoire data. A later genetic analysis took genome-wide SNP genotypes for about 55% of the 666 donors and used that subset as a discovery cohort. All discovery cohort repertoires had been generated using a single sequencing platform. HLA typing covered class I and class II loci at four-digit resolution. The number of donors typed differed by locus, with about 629-640 for A, B, C, DRB1 and DQB1, 522 for DQA1, 606 for DPA1, and 400 to 490 for DPB1. Because of strong linkage in the cohort, roughly 5 DR-DQ haplotypes were treated as single units for association and clustering. On average, around 240,000 unique TCR beta nucleotide sequences were sequenced per donor among a few hundred genotyped donors of the cohort, with 15% to 20% of those sequences being non-productive. What the research found in general, with its limitations: Broadly in line with IMGT annotations, most TCR beta V segments showed up in productive rearrangements about 87% or about 30% of the time in an earlier analysis of several hundred of the donors. V-gene and J-gene trimming of TCR beta chains was associated with a missense DCLRE1C variant in a later genetic analysis, and the association was replicated in an independent cohort. Because counts were too low, about 15 rarely observed V segments, including chromosome 9 orphons, were left out of the earlier analysis of a few hundred of the donors. In both the original and validation cohorts, the classifier was reported to diagnose cytomegalovirus status with high specificity and sensitivity. For the cohort, immune exposure information was limited to CMV serostatus. A cluster of highly shared sequence variants was judged likely to be a technical artifact of the sequencing pipeline. Only TCR beta chains were sequenced in this cohort, and the absence of alpha or paired-chain data limited detectable features. Because HLA typing was unavailable for some donors at each locus, only the typed subset was used in association tests. It was suggested by the authors that the approach could potentially be generalized to other disease states and immunological phenotypes. In a later genetic analysis, fewer N-insertions in productive TCRs were reported among donors in an Asian-associated ancestry cluster than the roughly 670-donor mean. While some public TCRs were present in many individuals, most TCR sequences turned up only very rarely across donors. Strong co-occurrence of HLA alleles, especially DR and DQ, made assigning TCR associations to individual alleles difficult. In vitro tests confirmed that three of the cytomegalovirus-associated TCR beta chains recognize cytomegalovirus antigens. Roughly uniform sequencing depth across donors was assumed in presence/absence analyses, although this assumption may not hold. The study listed 164 TCR beta chains as associated with cytomegalovirus. In a later analysis, most CMV-associated TCR beta chains were found to appear HLA-restricted, with HLA associations seemingly driven largely by CMV exposure. A later analysis associated about 16,000 TCR beta sequences with specific HLA alleles at a false discovery rate of 0.05. Some IMGT-functional V segments, including TRBV6-2 and TRBV6-3, could not be distinguished by the 87-base-pair reads and were therefore excluded. According to a later analysis, parvovirus B19, influenza, CMV and Epstein-Barr virus appeared linked to several top co-occurrence clusters. A later analysis found that TCR association rates varied across HLA loci, with DRB1 alleles showing the most associated TCRs and HLA-C alleles the fewest. Linkage disequilibrium might explain the correlated functional status among segregating V segments, but an unknown experimental factor could not be ruled out. A later analysis found that HLA-associated TCR beta chains were more clonally expanded and had lower generation probabilities than equally common non-associated chains. A further reported finding was that TCR beta sequences accurately predicted the HLA-A and HLA-B alleles for most subjects in the first cohort.

The cohort consisted of hundreds of healthy bone marrow donors. At the time of sampling, every cohort member was nominally healthy, though immune exposures that went unrecorded were likely present. The donor was CMV seronegative and belonged to the group of 350 to 400 seronegative cohort members. A peripheral blood sample was provided by each donor, and peripheral blood mononuclear cells were used for TCR beta sequencing. Genomic DNA extraction from the blood cell samples was performed with the Qiagen DNeasy Blood Extraction Kit. The germline V gene yields MNHEY for CDR1 and SVGAGI for CDR2. Trimmed from V: 4 bases; trimmed from J: 4 bases; junction bases lacking a gene match: 6. The CDR3 holds 15 amino acids from the cysteine to the phenylalanine. Kept here is only the CDR3 DNA, which spans 45 bases and is read in frame from base 1. Receptor amplification or capture employed the immunoSEQ multiplex PCR assay. A mixture of 60 forward primers for TCR Vbeta segments and 13 reverse primers for TCR Jbeta segments was used in the multiplex PCR. A multiplex PCR assay on genomic DNA amplified the CDR3 region of rearranged TCR beta genes. On the Illumina HiSeq System, the amplified TCR beta libraries were sequenced as 87-base-pair reads. The authors' pipeline ran thus. In a later analysis, about 80 million unique TCR beta chains were counted across the roughly 670 repertoires, and around 10 million of these chains were shared by at least two donors. Raw reads were error-corrected and collapsed into unique sequences by a nearest-neighbor algorithm in which closely related sequences were merged to remove PCR and sequencing errors. Alignment of CDR3 sequences to IMGT reference sequences was used to assign V, D and J gene segments. For a sequence to be retained, a match of at least six nucleotides was required to both a V gene segment and a J gene segment. A rearrangement was called productive if the CDR3 had no stop codons and remained in frame with V and J, and every other rearrangement was called non-productive. Following IMGT convention, CDR3 was defined as the stretch from the second conserved V-encoded cysteine up to the conserved J-encoded phenylalanine. Sequences without an unambiguous match to a single V gene segment were excluded from the earlier analysis of several hundred of the donors. An earlier analysis of a few hundred of the donors called V segments functional above 56.7% productive rearrangements and segregating when the between-donor standard deviation exceeded 5%. A statistical classification framework was built for diagnosing cytomegalovirus status from the catalog of TCR beta chain sequences. In a later analysis, TCR nucleotide sequences were compared against IMGT/GENE-DB human TR gene sequences so that V and J genes could be assigned. In a later analysis, CDR3 sequences and most-parsimonious VDJ recombination scenarios were assigned using the TCRdist pipeline. A later analysis defined each TCR beta chain by its CDR3 amino acid sequence plus V-gene family, and excluded reads lacking a unique V-gene family. A later analysis removed 500 to 600 highly shared, low-generation-probability nucleotide sequences to deal with suspected cross-contamination and a sequencing artifact. For each public chain, a later analysis derived a clonal expansion index from normalized ranks of inferred template counts within each repertoire. A later analysis computed generation probabilities with a VDJ recombination model fitted to out-of-frame rearrangements, and checked the results against IGoR. In a later analysis, hypergeometric tests were used to score TCR-TCR, TCR-HLA and TCR-CMV co-occurrence, with a repertoire-size bias correction applied to TCR pairs. False discovery rates were estimated in a later analysis by permuting HLA or CMV assignments 20 times. In a later analysis, co-occurring TCRs were grouped using DBSCAN, with TCRdist sequence similarity added in when clustering inside HLA-allele-positive subsets. For co-occurrence clustering, repertoires with fewer than 30,000 or more than 120,000 public chains were excluded, along with five or six repertoires with anomalous nucleotide sharing. TCRdb carries this immuneACCESS record with in-frame sequences only. Its versions omit some clonotypes, under half of them owing to an unresolved V gene in the studies checked, with the rest unexplained. The DNA gave D and trimming, while V, J and clone size come from that table. The sample yields about 43,000 clones; under 60% were counted once. Clones ranked in the top ten supply 5% to 6.5% of the sample.

The source of this sequence is a man in his 60s in good health and CMV-seronegative. Sequencing used PBMCs. The chain couples TRBV6-5 to TRBJ2-7, and TRBD1 aligns with 11 junction nucleotides. The base sequence is TGTGCCAGCAGTTCCCTGGGACAGGGGGGATACGAGCAGTACTTC. Translated, it reads CASSSLGQGGYEQYF.